This TCR beta chain was captured in a study of cytomegalovirus exposure and HLA in healthy donors. In the PCR, 60 Vbeta and 13 Jbeta primers were used. Libraries were prepared by immunoSEQ multiplex PCR; TCRdb keeps only in-frame clonotypes and omits some of them. The data show about 140,000 clones, with roughly 80% seen just once and approximately 8.3% held by the top ten. General study points: Solely CMV serostatus was available to characterize immune exposure. A few chains linked to CMV were shown in vitro to be specific for CMV antigens.

To note about this clone: What it recognizes is unknown.

Sequenced sample: PBMCs. The TCR was taken from a woman in her fifties or sixties in good health and CMV-seropositive.

CDR3 sequence: CASSQFELAGNTGELFF. CDR3 coding DNA: TGCGCCAGCAGCCAATTTGAACTAGCGGGGAACACCGGGGAGCTGTTTTTT. This chain uses TRBV4-1 with TRBJ2-2, with TRBD2 identical over 9 bases. V trimming: 2 bases; J trimming: 1 base; junction bases outside the gene matches: 5. Germline CDR1 reads MGHRA; CDR2 reads YSYEKL. The CDR3 loop spans 17 amino acids.